A single sample gave rise to the 7 T cell receptor beta chains below, sequenced in a study of cytomegalovirus exposure and HLA in healthy donors (dated by TCRdb to 2015 to 2018). The method was the immunoSEQ multiplex PCR assay. The clones in this table, taken by TCRdb from immuneACCESS, are in-frame only. Not every clone is retained; where verified, under half of the shortfall comes from an unresolved V gene, and the cause of the rest is unknown. Counted in this sample were tens of thousands of clones; 90% of them appeared once. Clones ranked in the top ten supply more than 1% of the sample. Sequencing used PBMCs. These receptors all stem from a man between 18 and 35 years old in good health and CMV-seronegative.

The chain carries TRBV28 and TRBJ2-7; D may be TRBD2 (6 bases). Trimming took 7 bases from V and 4 from J, leaving 8 bases between them. The germline CDR1 and CDR2 sequences are MDHEN and SYDVKM. The CDR3 runs 11 residues. The CDR3 spells CASTGGYEQYF. CDR3 DNA sequence: TGTGCCAGCACCGGGGGTTACGAGCAGTACTTC.

This clone has just a few counts. The chain links TRBV6-5 to TRBJ2-1, with 9 nucleotides matching TRBD1. Germline CDR1 MNHEY, CDR2 SVGAGI. There are 14 residues in the CDR3. The trim removed 4 bases at V and 11 bases at J, leaving 9 bases unmatched. CDR3 DNA: TGTGCCAGCAGTTTGCAGACAGGGGGAAGTCAGCAGTTCTTC. Translation gives CASSLQTGGSQQFF.

This clone appeared a single time. The DNA for the CDR3 is TGTGCCAGCTCACCACCAGGCCTAGCGTACTCCGGGAACACCGGGGAGCTGTTTTTT. It codes for CASSPPGLAYSGNTGELFF. The chain employs TRBV18 and TRBJ2-2; perhaps TRBD2 as D (6 bases). The CDR3 totals 19 residues. The V end was cut by 0 bases, the J end by 1 base, with 18 bases between. The germline CDR1 and CDR2 sequences are KGHSH and LQKENI.

The V gene is TRBV29-1, the J gene TRBJ2-1; 8 positions match TRBD2. J gave up 6 bases and V 5 bases, and 24 bases lay outside the gene matches. The germline gives CDR1 SQVTM, CDR2 ANQGSEA. CDR3 length: 19 amino acids. DNA of the CDR3: TGCAGCGTTCAGGGAGTGGGACTAGGGGAGTCTTATAATCTCAATGAGCAGTTCTTC. It encodes CSVQGVGLGESYNLNEQFF.

Only a few counts were recorded for this clone. This chain joins TRBV7-2 and TRBJ2-1, with 9 bases aligning to TRBD1. V lost 6 bases, J lost 4 bases, and 7 bases stayed unmatched. The CDR3 totals 15 residues. The germline gives CDR1 SGHTA, CDR2 FQGNSA. This CDR3 reads CASSPPGTGYNEQFF. DNA of the CDR3: TGTGCCAGCAGTCCGCCCGGGACAGGGTACAATGAGCAGTTCTTC.

The chain recombines TRBV4-1 with TRBJ2-5; possibly TRBD2 for D (5 bases). The germline V gene encodes CDR1 MGHRA and CDR2 YSYEKL. The CDR3 has 16 amino acids. Trimming removed 3 bases at V and 5 bases at J, with 19 bases between. The DNA of the CDR3 is TGCGCCAGCAGCCAGATCGTTAGCGTCGGGTGGGAGACCCAGTACTTC. It codes for CASSQIVSVGWETQYF.

The J gene is TRBJ2-1, the V gene TRBV4-1; 8 bases agree with TRBD2. The CDR3 spans 16 residues. Germline assignment: CDR1 MGHRA and CDR2 YSYEKL. The J segment lost 3 bases and the V segment lost 1 base, leaving 5 bases of the junction unmatched. CDR3 amino acids: CASSQAAGAYYNEQFF. The CDR3 DNA follows: TGCGCCAGCAGCCAAGCAGCGGGAGCTTACTACAATGAGCAGTTCTTC.